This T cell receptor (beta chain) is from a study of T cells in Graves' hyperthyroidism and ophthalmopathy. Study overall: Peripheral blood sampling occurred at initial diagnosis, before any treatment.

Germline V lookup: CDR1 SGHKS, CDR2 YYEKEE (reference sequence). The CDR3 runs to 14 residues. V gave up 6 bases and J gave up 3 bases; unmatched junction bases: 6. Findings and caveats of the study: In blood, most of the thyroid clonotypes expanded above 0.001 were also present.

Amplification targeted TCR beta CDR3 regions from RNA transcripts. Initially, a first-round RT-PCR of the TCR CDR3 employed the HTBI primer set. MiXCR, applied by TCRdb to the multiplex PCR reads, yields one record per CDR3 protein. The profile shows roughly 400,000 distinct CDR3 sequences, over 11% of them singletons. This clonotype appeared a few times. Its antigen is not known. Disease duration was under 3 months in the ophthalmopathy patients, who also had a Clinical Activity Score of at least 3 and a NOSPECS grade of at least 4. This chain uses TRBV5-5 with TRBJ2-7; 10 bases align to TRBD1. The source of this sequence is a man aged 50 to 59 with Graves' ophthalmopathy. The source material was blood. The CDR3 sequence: CASNPGQGYYEQYF. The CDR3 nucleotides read TGTGCCAGCAACCCGGGACAGGGGTACTACGAGCAGTACTTC.